This TCR beta chain was retrieved from a study of spatial heterogeneity in lung cancer. Study-wide results and caveats: Expanded alpha and beta TCR counts within tumors tracked tumor mutation counts.

Time point meaning: sample taken at primary tumor resection. About this clonotype: Its antigen is as yet unknown.

TCRdb reanalysed the 5' RACE reads using MiXCR and keeps one entry per CDR3 protein. Here the sample spans some 5,100 distinct CDR3 sequences, roughly a quarter being singletons. Germline loops: CDR1 MNHEY, CDR2 SVGEGT. There are 15 residues in the CDR3. V trimming: 5 bases; J trimming: 5 bases; junction bases outside the gene matches: 8. The chain carries TRBV6-2 or TRBV6-3 and TRBJ1-5; 8 bases align to TRBD1. Sequenced material: lung tumor tissue, taken at surgery. The receptor's source is a male donor with early-stage non-small cell lung cancer. CDR3 residues: CASSTDRDYDQPQHF. CDR3 DNA: TGTGCCAGCAGTACGGACAGGGATTATGATCAGCCCCAGCATTTT.